These 20 T cell receptor beta chains originate from one sample sequenced in a study of T cell responses to AZD1222 COVID-19 vaccine. This table comes from immunoSEQ multiplex PCR, and its TCRdb copy is limited to in-frame clones, with some not included. The table records around 170,000 clones, just over 90% of them present only once. Sequenced material: peripheral blood, taken on day 0 of AZD1222 vaccination. The receptors were gathered from an adult in good health.

The chain employs TRBV27 and TRBJ1-5; 8 nucleotides match TRBD1. CDR3 size: 18 residues. The J segment lost 4 bases and the V segment lost 1 base, leaving 12 bases of the junction unmatched. CDR1 and CDR2 from the germline V gene are MNHEY and SMNVEV (reference sequence). Here the CDR3 reads CASSLFPRPDRENQPQHF. The CDR3 bases are TGTGCCAGCAGTTTATTCCCCCGCCCGGACAGGGAAAATCAGCCCCAGCATTTT.

CDR3 sequence reads: CATSDRGLYGYTF. CDR3 sequence (DNA): TGTGCCACCAGTGACCGCGGACTCTATGGCTACACCTTC. V gene TRBV24-1 combines with J gene TRBJ1-2; D uncertain. Germline lookup yields CDR1 KGHDR and CDR2 SFDVKD. This CDR3 is 13 amino acids long. The V gene lost 4 bases and the J gene lost 4 bases, with 9 bases spanning the gap.

The rearrangement joins TRBV9 to TRBJ2-3; 9 bases line up with TRBD2. The V segment lost 0 bases and the J segment 4 bases; nucleotides outside the gene matches: 12. This CDR3 has 18 amino acids. CDR1 is SGDLS and CDR2 is YYNGEE in the germline V gene. The CDR3 DNA follows: TGTGCCAGCAGCGTAGCCAGCGGGAGGCCAATTAGGGCAGATACGCAGTATTTT. This encodes CASSVASGRPIRADTQYF.

This clone was observed once. The V call is TRBV4-2, the J call TRBJ2-3; possible D gene TRBD1, 6 bases. CDR1 is LGHNA and CDR2 is YNFKEQ in the germline V gene. With 0 bases removed from V and 9 bases from J, the gap between germline ends came to 13 bases. The CDR3 has 14 amino acids. CDR3 DNA: TGTGCCAGCAGCCAAGAATCCAAGGGGGAAACGCAGTATTTT. It is translated as CASSQESKGETQYF.

The chain joins TRBV10-3 to TRBJ1-1, with 8 positions matching TRBD1. CDR1 and CDR2 (germline): ENHRY, SYGVKD. V gave up 6 bases and J gave up 3 bases; unmatched junction bases: 6. The CDR3 has 14 amino acids. The CDR3 sequence is CAIRRDRGYTEAFF. CDR3 nucleotide sequence: TGTGCCATCAGGAGAGACAGGGGCTACACTGAAGCTTTCTTT.

This sequence joins TRBV13 and TRBJ2-1; no firm D call. The germline V gene has CDR1 PRHDT and CDR2 FYEKMQ (reference sequence). V was cut by 2 bases and J by 12 bases, with 8 bases left in between. CDR3 length: 11 amino acids. The CDR3 DNA follows: TGTGCCAGCAGCTTAAGGGCTCGGCAGTTCTTC. Protein: CASSLRARQFF.

The V gene is TRBV20-1, the J gene TRBJ2-5; D may match TRBD1 or TRBD2 (5 bases each). Germline V CDR1 and CDR2: DFQATT, SNEGSKA (reference sequence). The CDR3 is 15 amino acids. Trimming left V 3 bases short and J 5 bases short, with 19 bases between. CDR3 nucleotide sequence: TGCAGTGCTAGTGGTATCCTCGGGGCGGGTGAGACCCAGTACTTC. Its protein product is CSASGILGAGETQYF.

The chain couples TRBV10-3 to TRBJ2-7; D remains ambiguous. Per germline, CDR1 ENHRY and CDR2 SYGVKD. V lost 0 bases and J 6 bases, leaving 3 bases between the germline ends. The CDR3 spans 11 residues. This CDR3 is CAISESGEQYF. The CDR3 DNA reads as TGTGCCATCAGTGAGTCAGGCGAGCAGTACTTC.

This sequence joins TRBV25-1 and TRBJ1-1; tentatively, D is TRBD1 (6 bases). The CDR3 has 15 residues. Trimming took off 3 bases at V and 5 bases at J, with 16 bases between the two ends. Germline loops: CDR1 MGHDK, CDR2 SYGVNS. CDR3 loop: CASSDFTGRRTEAFF. In DNA, the CDR3 is TGTGCCAGCAGTGATTTCACAGGGCGAAGGACTGAAGCTTTCTTT.

The chain links TRBV19 to TRBJ2-7; 8 bases map to TRBD2. The germline V gene has CDR1 LNHDA and CDR2 SQIVND (reference sequence). The length of the CDR3 is 16 residues. V was pared by 0 bases and J by 0 bases, with 4 bases of the junction left unmatched. The CDR3 coding sequence is TGTGCCAGTAGTATAGAGGCAGCGGGAGACTCCTACGAGCAGTACTTC. The encoded protein is CASSIEAAGDSYEQYF.

The chain joins TRBV5-1 to TRBJ2-7, with 8 positions matching TRBD1. The CDR3 loop spans 14 amino acids. Per the germline V gene, CDR1 is SGHRS and CDR2 is YFSETQ. V shed 0 bases, J shed 3 bases, and the junction held 2 bases outside the gene matches. In DNA form, the CDR3 reads TGCGCCAGCAGCTTGGCCGGGACAGGCTACGAGCAGTACTTC. Amino acids: CASSLAGTGYEQYF.

The chain carries TRBV7-3 and TRBJ2-2; the D is unclear. The CDR3 covers 14 residues. From germline, CDR1 is SGHTA and CDR2 FQGTGA. V dropped 2 bases and J dropped 2 bases, with 6 bases sitting between them. The CDR3 sequence is CASSLGSNTGELFF. CDR3 sequence (DNA): TGTGCCAGCAGCTTAGGGTCAAACACCGGGGAGCTGTTTTTT.

This chain uses TRBV7-8 with TRBJ2-1; 8 nucleotides agree with TRBD2. CDR3 length: 16 residues. The V gene's germline CDR1 is SGHVS and CDR2 FQNEAQ. V gave up 3 bases and J gave up 2 bases; unmatched junction bases: 6. CDR3 sequence (DNA): TGTGCCAGCAGCTTGTTTCCCGGGGGGGCCTACAATGAGCAGTTCTTC. This gives the protein CASSLFPGGAYNEQFF. The complete variable domain, with remaining parts taken from reference TRBV7-8 and TRBJ2-1, reads GAGVSQSPRYKVAKRGQDVALRCDPISGHVSLFWYQQALGQGPEFLTYFQNEAQLDKSGLPSDRFFAERPEGSVSTLKIQRTQQEDSAVYLCASSLFPGGAYNEQFFGPGTRLTVL.

This chain links TRBV5-4 with TRBJ1-1, with D unclear. Per the germline V gene, CDR1 is SGHNT and CDR2 is YYREEE (reference sequence). V shed 5 bases and J shed 5 bases, with 16 bases lying between them. CDR3 length: 14 amino acids. This chain's CDR3 is CASRPNLVRTEAFF. CDR3 in DNA: TGTGCCAGCAGACCCAATTTGGTGAGGACTGAAGCTTTCTTT.

The chain carries TRBV3-1 (or the pseudogene TRBV3-2) and TRBJ2-5; tentatively, D is TRBD1 or TRBD2 (5 bases each). The germline V and J ends were trimmed by 0 bases and 1 base, with 15 bases remaining between them. This CDR3 is built from 17 residues. The V gene's germline CDR1 is LGHDT and CDR2 YNNKEL (reference sequence). The CDR3 nucleotides read TGTGCCAGCAGCCAAGAGGGGGTGAATCACCCCCAAGAGACCCAGTACTTC. Protein: CASSQEGVNHPQETQYF.

The chain combines TRBV5-6 with TRBJ2-7; D is unclear. The germline V gene has CDR1 SGHDT and CDR2 YYEEEE. Trimming cost V 0 bases and J 7 bases, with 8 bases left between them. The CDR3 extends over 12 amino acids. DNA for the CDR3: TGTGCCAGCAGCTTGGCCCCGTTAGAGCAGTACTTC. It yields the protein CASSLAPLEQYF.

V gene TRBV7-3 combines with J gene TRBJ1-3; 11 bases line up with TRBD1. Germline V gene lookup returns CDR1 SGHTA and CDR2 FQGTGA. The CDR3 is made up of 17 amino acids. Trimming at V came to 5 bases and at J to 3 bases, leaving 9 bases not matched to a gene. CDR3 coding DNA: TGTGCCAGCAGCCAAGTGCCGGGACAGGGGGTTGGAAACACCATATATTTT. Translation: CASSQVPGQGVGNTIYF.

V and J are TRBV7-9 and TRBJ2-1; D assignment may be TRBD1 or TRBD2 (5 bases each). The germline gives CDR1 SEHNR, CDR2 FQNEAQ (reference sequence). V was pared by 1 base and J by 2 bases, with 18 bases between. This CDR3 is built from 18 residues. The CDR3 sequence is CASSLGSYRDGAYNEQFF. In DNA form, the CDR3 reads TGTGCCAGCAGCTTAGGGTCCTACCGGGACGGAGCCTACAATGAGCAGTTCTTC. Complete variable domain (other parts from reference TRBV7-9 and TRBJ2-1): DTGVSQNPRHKITKRGQNVTFRCDPISEHNRLYWYRQTLGQGPEFLTYFQNEAQLEKSRLLSDRFSAERPKGSFSTLEIQRTEQGDSAMYLCASSLGSYRDGAYNEQFFGPGTRLTVL.

This clone has only a few counts. The chain recombines TRBV5-1 with TRBJ1-1; 12 bases match TRBD1. Germline loops: CDR1 SGHRS, CDR2 YFSETQ. The V and J ends lost 5 bases and 4 bases, in that order; junction bases with no gene match: 15. CDR3 length equals 18 residues. Here the CDR3 reads CASSPGTGGASFRTEAFF. In DNA, the CDR3 is TGCGCCAGCAGTCCGGGGACAGGGGGCGCATCTTTTCGCACTGAAGCTTTCTTT. Variable domain in full (rest from reference TRBV5-1 and TRBJ1-1): KAGVTQTPRYLIKTRGQQVTLSCSPISGHRSVSWYQQTPGQGLQFLFEYFSETQRNKGNFPGRFSGRQFSNSRSEMNVSTLELGDSALYLCASSPGTGGASFRTEAFFGQGTRLTVV.

V gene TRBV6-2 or TRBV6-3 combines with J gene TRBJ2-7, with 14 bases identical to TRBD2. The CDR3 is 20 amino acids. Unmatched junction bases numbered 14, after V lost 4 bases and J lost 0 bases. CDR1 MNHEY and CDR2 SVGEGT come from the germline V gene. CDR3 bases: TGTGCCAGCAGTTTCCATCCCGGGACTAGCGGGGGTCGGAGCTCCTACGAGCAGTACTTC. Translated, it gives CASSFHPGTSGGRSSYEQYF.